What follows is one T cell receptor beta chain and its context. The sample is drawn from a study of cytomegalovirus exposure and HLA in healthy donors. PCR employed 60 Vbeta and 13 Jbeta primers. Libraries were prepared by immunoSEQ multiplex PCR; TCRdb keeps only in-frame clonotypes and omits some of them. The table has about 93,000 clones, roughly 67% seen once. The trim removed 3 bases at V and 8 bases at J, leaving 4 bases unmatched. This CDR3 is built from 14 residues. In germline, CDR1 is SGDLS, CDR2 YYNGEE. Sequencing input: PBMCs. This TCR was recovered from a boy younger than 18 in good health and CMV-seropositive. The chain combines TRBV9 with TRBJ2-5; TRBD2 aligns across 13 bases. The CDR3 sequence: CASSEGLAGVTQYF. The DNA for the CDR3 is TGTGCCAGCAGCGAAGGACTAGCGGGAGTCACCCAGTACTTC. Full variable domain (remainder filled in from reference TRBV9 and TRBJ2-5): DSGVTQTPKHLITATGQRVTLRCSPRSGDLSVYWYQQSLDQGLQFLIQYYNGEERAKGNILERFSAQQFPDLHSELNLSSLELGDSALYFCASSEGLAGVTQYFGPGTRLLVL.